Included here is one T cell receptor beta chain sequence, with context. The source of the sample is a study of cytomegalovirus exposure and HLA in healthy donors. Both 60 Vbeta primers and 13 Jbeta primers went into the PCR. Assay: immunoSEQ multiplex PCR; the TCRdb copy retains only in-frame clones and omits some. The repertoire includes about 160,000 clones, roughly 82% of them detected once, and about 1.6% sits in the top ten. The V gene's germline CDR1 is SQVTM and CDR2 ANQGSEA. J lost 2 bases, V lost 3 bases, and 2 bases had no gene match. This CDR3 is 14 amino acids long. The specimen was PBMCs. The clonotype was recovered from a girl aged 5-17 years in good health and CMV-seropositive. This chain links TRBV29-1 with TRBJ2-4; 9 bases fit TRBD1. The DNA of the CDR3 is TGCAGCGTTGAGGGACAGGGTACCAAAAACATTCAGTACTTC. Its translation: CSVEGQGTKNIQYF. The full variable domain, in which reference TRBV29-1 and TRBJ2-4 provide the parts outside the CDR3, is SAVISQKPSRDICQRGTSLTIQCQVDSQVTMMFWYRQQPGQSLTLIATANQGSEATYESGFVIDKFPISRPNLTFSTLTVSNMSPEDSSIYLCSVEGQGTKNIQYFGAGTRLSVL.